This T cell receptor beta chain was sequenced for a study of T cell responses to AZD1222 COVID-19 vaccine. The study's findings and limits: Repertoires were obtained only post-peak T cell response. Unmutated regions of variants are reportedly targeted by nearly half of spike-specific TCRs. A mostly white British donor set with more females was recruited, and clonal diversity was possibly underestimated.

V gave up 5 bases and J gave up 5 bases, with 9 bases separating them. CDR1 is MNHEY, CDR2 SVGAGI, per germline. CDR3 length equals 12 residues. The repertoire was sequenced with immunoSEQ multiplex PCR; TCRdb's copy has only in-frame clones and lacks some. The sample consists of approximately 42,000 clones, about 91% of them appearing once. Worth noting for this clone: What it recognizes is unknown.

Pooling covered second doses at about 4 or about 12 weeks. The sequencing used peripheral blood, collected 28 days after the second AZD1222 dose. The chain is built from TRBV6-5 and TRBJ2-5, with D maybe TRBD1 (6 bases). This TCR derives from an adult who received the AZD1222 COVID-19 vaccine. The CDR3 reads CASSLQGETQYF. CDR3 nucleotides: TGTGCCAGCAGTCTCCAGGGGGAGACCCAGTACTTC.